This T cell receptor beta chain came from a study of shared clonotypes between healthy human individuals (dated by TCRdb to the early 2020s). About the full investigation: A few men and a couple of women, aged 18 to 49 years, made up the cohort. For each donor, CD4 naive and CD4 memory were each run on three plates, CD8 naive on two plates, and CD8 memory on one plate. To estimate repertoire size and how much clonotypes are shared between individuals, the study performed deep sequencing of blood TCR repertoires from a few healthy adults. Libraries were prepared and TCR repertoires were sequenced by different laboratories using diverse techniques, in order to increase sequencing depth and limit assay-specific biases. Between about 0.85 and 9.5 billion PBMCs per donor were obtained by leukapheresis.

V and J lose 5 bases and 8 bases, and a span of 19 bases separates them. Based on the germline V gene (reference sequence), the CDR1 and CDR2 sequences are SEHNR and FQNEAQ. The CDR3 spans 15 residues, from the cysteine through the phenylalanine. CDR3 DNA is the only sequence kept; it has 45 bases, read in frame from the first base. A remark on this clone: The antigen it binds to is not known. Per-base qualities were not stored, and no clone one base away is much larger.

CD8 naive samples were obtained by positive selection for CCR7 among CD45RO-negative cells, yielding a CD45RA+CCR7+ population from which TemRA cells were excluded. Healthy HIV-negative adults with no recently reported acute infections or vaccinations were included as donors. Every donor was a Caucasian adult residing in Nashville, Tennessee, USA. After blood collection by leukapheresis, PBMCs were isolated using Ficoll-Histopaque density gradient centrifugation and then cryopreserved in the vapor phase of liquid nitrogen. Analytical flow cytometry was used to check the purity and quantity of every magnetically sorted T cell population. Each sorted fraction had its genomic DNA isolated and then quantified by UV absorbance on a Nanodrop 2000c. TCR CDR3 regions were amplified from genomic DNA by multiplex PCR using the deep immunoSEQ assay. Extracted genomic DNA from each cell subset was distributed evenly across all wells of several immunoSEQ 96-well plates, and each plate was treated as a replicate. For sorted subsets, each replicate PCR was loaded with roughly 0.2 ug genomic DNA, equivalent to 25,000 to 35,000 T cell genomes. The purified libraries were quantified using a Qubit 3.0 fluorometer, sized with a Bioanalyzer 2100, and then quantified again using the KAPA Library Quantification kit. A separate single-read 150-cycle Illumina NextSeq 550 flow cell was used to sequence each immunoSEQ 96-well plate. The original pipeline was this. Because the immunoSEQ output included only junctional sequences and no quality scores, the filtering could not be the same as the filtering used for full-length reads. To assign V/J genes and CDR3, sequences were annotated against IMGT germline references using PyIR, a Python wrapper for IgBLAST v1.9. Reads were filtered out if the reads had weak V/J assignments (E-value above 1e-6), no CDR3, stop codons, out-of-frame junctions, or ambiguous translated residues. V3J clonotypes were defined as sequences sharing an identical inferred V gene, J gene, and CDR3 amino acid sequence. The percentage overlap between two repertoires was calculated by dividing the number of shared unique clonotypes by the size of the smaller repertoire. Richness of each repertoire was evaluated using RTK rarefaction, the Chao1 estimator, and Recon v2.1 estimates of unobserved clonotypes. Generation probabilities were computed with OLGA for all TCRbeta clonotypes obtained by the gDNA method from a few donors. In its TCRdb copy, this immuneACCESS table keeps in-frame sequences only and misses some clones. Where compared with another copy, unresolved V genes explain less than half of these, and the others have no known cause. V, J and clone size were drawn from that table, and D and trimming were deduced from the DNA. Recorded for this sample are about 2 million clones; around 96% of them occurred a single time. The ten top clones hold roughly 1% of the sample.

Study-level results and caveats: Naive subsets generally had larger estimated clonotype richness than memory subsets. Because the study included a small number of donors, the genetic and exposure-history diversity represented was limited. Pairwise subsampling indicated that sequencing depth was expected to affect the degree of clonotype sharing among donors. Even with the large sequencing depth, rarefaction of the sorted-subset datasets indicated that sequencing was incomplete. Compared with non-shared clonotypes, the clonotypes found in all four sorted-subset donors had higher generation probabilities. When several donors were compared, the shared fraction of clonotypes was about 5.4% for naive CD4, around 4% for naive CD8, more than 2% for memory CD4, and 0.35% to 0.5% for memory CD8. Sampling was restricted to blood, and TCR repertoires in tissues likely differ from the TCR repertoires found in blood.

Sequenced sample: naive CD8+ T cells sorted from blood. In light of the paper, this sample's cell subset or site label describes: CD45RA+CCR7+. The sequence is built from TRBV7-9 and TRBJ2-1; a weak D assignment points to TRBD2 (6 bases agree). This clonotype originated in a man aged 18 to 30 in good health. The nucleotide sequence reads as follows: TGTGCCAGCAGCCCGGGTGGGGGGAATAGGGATGAGCAGTTCTTC. This sequence encodes CASSPGGGNRDEQFF.